This passage covers 5 T cell receptor beta chains from one sample sequenced in a study of T cells in Graves' hyperthyroidism and ophthalmopathy. RNA transcripts were the template for amplifying TCR beta CDR3 regions. RT-PCR in the first round (using the HTBI primer set) targeted the TCR CDR3. TCRdb itself ran the multiplex PCR reads through MiXCR, one entry per CDR3 protein. The repertoire has some 360,000 distinct CDR3 sequences, around 18% of them found once; the top ten carry less than 20%. Sequenced material: blood. These receptor sequences come from a woman aged 40 to 50 with Graves' ophthalmopathy.

As concerns this clonotype: Germline is not matched at one junction end, which may reflect a read error. The rearrangement links TRBV11-1 to TRBJ2-5, with D perhaps matching TRBD1 or TRBD2 (5 bases each). CDR1 and CDR2 (germline): SGHAT, FQDESV (reference sequence). This CDR3 is 18 amino acids long. CDR3 DNA sequence: TGTGCCAGCAGCCTAGCTGGGATTCAAAGGGGAGTGGAAGAGACCCAGTACTTC. Its protein is CASSLAGIQRGVEETQYF.

This clonotype was detected many times. V and J are TRBV6-4 and TRBJ2-7; TRBD2 aligns across 13 bases. The CDR3 contains 19 residues. Germline CDR1 MRHNA, CDR2 SNTAGT. V lost 5 bases and J lost 6; bases outside the gene matches: 19. The CDR3 region is CASSPPGLAGILPRLEQYF. In nucleotides, the CDR3 is TGTGCCAGCAGTCCCCCGGGACTAGCGGGGATCCTACCTCGTCTCGAGCAGTACTTC.

The chain combines TRBV11-1 with TRBJ2-7, with D perhaps TRBD1 (6 bases). Trimming shortened V by 7 bases and J by 6 bases, and 25 bases separated the two germline ends. This CDR3 has 16 amino acids. Germline V gene data show CDR1 as SGHAT and CDR2 as FQDESV (reference sequence). CDR3 coding DNA: TGTGCCAGCACCAAGCTTCCCCCGGGACAACGGATCGAGCAGTACTTC. Amino acids: CASTKLPPGQRIEQYF.

Concerning this clonotype: Just one base apart from a much larger clone, this may be a read error. The V and J genes are TRBV28 and TRBJ2-7, with 7 bases lining up with TRBD1. Per germline, CDR1 MDHEN and CDR2 SYDVKM. The CDR3 totals 13 residues. V shed 6 bases and J 3 bases; nucleotides not matched to a gene: 5. The chain's CDR3 is CASSIDRDYEQYF. DNA of the CDR3: TGTGCCAGCAGCATTGACAGGGACTACGAGCAGTACTTC.

The chain has TRBV15 and TRBJ1-5, with a tentative D call TRBD1 (6 bases). CDR3 size: 15 residues. Germline-derived CDR1 and CDR2 are LNHNV and YYDKDF (reference sequence). Trimming removed 0 bases at V and 2 bases at J, with 8 bases between. The chain's CDR3 is CATSRDRQGNQPQHF. The CDR3 DNA sequence: TGTGCCACCAGCAGAGATCGACAGGGCAATCAGCCCCAGCATTTT.